A single sample gave rise to the 15 T cell receptor beta chains below, sequenced in a study of T cells in localized non-small cell lung cancer (dated by TCRdb to 2019 to 2021). Library preparation used the immunoSEQ multiplex PCR assay. Here the immuneACCESS table is served through TCRdb, limited to in-frame sequences with V and J called. Missing clones are a known gap in these copies; in checked studies unresolved V genes cover under half, and the rest lacks a known reason. The sample records over a thousand clones, 30% to 40% of which are singletons. The leading ten clones occupy 14% to 15% of the sample. The source was normal lung tissue next to the tumor, collected before any cancer treatment. Receptor source: a woman aged 40-69 years with stage I lung adenocarcinoma.

The chain couples TRBV19 to TRBJ2-7, with a weak D call TRBD1 (5 bases). CDR3 size: 15 residues. V shed 3 bases and J shed 4 bases, with 16 bases lying between them. Germline loops: CDR1 LNHDA, CDR2 SQIVND (reference sequence). The CDR3 DNA reads TGTGCCAGTAGTATCGCCCCCTCGACAGAGTACGAGCAGTACTTC. It yields the protein CASSIAPSTEYEQYF.

This clone is classed as medium-sized. V is TRBV11-3 and J is TRBJ1-4; 7 bases are shared with TRBD1. V lost 5 bases and J lost 7; bases outside the gene matches: 10. The germline CDR1 and CDR2 sequences are SGHNT and YENEEA. CDR3 length equals 15 residues. In nucleotides, the CDR3 is TGTGCCAGCAGCCAATTGACAGGGCCTACTGAAAAACTGTTTTTT. Translation: CASSQLTGPTEKLFF.

This clone has a handful of counts. This chain links TRBV9 with TRBJ2-5; possibly TRBD1 for D (6 bases). Germline CDR1 reads SGDLS; CDR2 reads YYNGEE. V was shortened by 6 bases and J by 4 bases, with 16 bases between the two germline ends. This CDR3 region has 14 residues. CDR3 sequence (DNA): TGTGCCAGCAAAAAGGACAGATCAAGAGAGACCCAGTACTTC. Its translation: CASKKDRSRETQYF.

This clone was counted between two and nine times. The chain couples TRBV4-1 to TRBJ2-1, with a possible D match to TRBD2 (7 bases). The CDR3 has 15 residues. CDR1 MGHRA and CDR2 YSYEKL come from the germline V gene. V was clipped by 5 bases and J by 2 bases, with 13 bases between them. The CDR3 DNA sequence: TGCGCCAGCAGCGAGGGGGGACTAACCTACAATGAGCAGTTCTTC. Amino acid sequence: CASSEGGLTYNEQFF.

This clone was detected only once. The rearrangement uses TRBV28 and TRBJ1-2, with unresolved D. CDR1 MDHEN and CDR2 SYDVKM come from the germline V gene. The V and J ends lost 7 bases and 2 bases respectively, with 14 bases between them. This CDR3 is built from 14 residues. The CDR3 sequence is CASINAGPNYGYTF. The DNA for the CDR3 is TGTGCCAGCATCAACGCAGGTCCCAACTATGGCTACACCTTC.

J is TRBJ2-7 and V is TRBV10-1; no reliable D call. V lost 8 bases to trimming and J lost 2 bases, with 13 bases between them. The germline CDR1 and CDR2 sequences are WNHNN and SYGVQD (reference sequence). The CDR3 is made up of 13 amino acids. CDR3 DNA sequence: TGCGCCAGCCTCTTCGGCGGAGCCTACGAGCAGTACTTC. It encodes CASLFGGAYEQYF.

The gene calls are TRBV28 and TRBJ2-3; TRBD1 matches 8 bases. This CDR3 contains 14 residues. J lost 6 bases, V lost 6 bases, and 8 bases had no gene match. CDR1 is MDHEN and CDR2 is SYDVKM in the germline V gene. For the CDR3, the DNA is TGTGCCAGCAGCCCACAGGGGGTGGGGGATACGCAGTATTTT. This gives the protein CASSPQGVGDTQYF.

The chain carries TRBV6-8 and TRBJ1-3; 7 bases agree with TRBD1. Trimming at V came to 5 bases and at J to 0 bases, leaving 10 bases not matched to a gene. The germline V gene has CDR1 MNHGY and CDR2 SAAAGT. CDR3 length equals 17 residues. The CDR3 DNA reads as TGTGCCAGCAGTCGTCTACGACAGGGCGGCTCTGGAAACACCATATATTTT. It is translated as CASSRLRQGGSGNTIYF.

This chain connects TRBV12-5 to TRBJ1-4; possible D gene TRBD1, 6 bases. The CDR3 extends over 15 amino acids. Germline V CDR1 and CDR2: LGHNT, FRNRAP. Trimming took 0 bases from V and 8 from J, leaving 13 bases between them. CDR3 nucleotide sequence: TGTGCTAGTGGTTTGGTATCGGGGGCAGAGGAAAAACTGTTTTTT. As protein: CASGLVSGAEEKLFF. Together with reference TRBV12-5 and TRBJ1-4, the CDR3 gives the full variable domain: DARVTQTPRHKVTEMGQEVTMRCQPILGHNTVFWYRQTMMQGLELLAYFRNRAPLDDSGMPKDRFSAEMPDATLATLKIQPSEPRDSAVYFCASGLVSGAEEKLFFGSGTQLSVL.

The chain carries TRBV4-1 and TRBJ2-3; 10 bases match TRBD2. Germline CDR1 is MGHRA and CDR2 is YSYEKL. With 0 bases clipped from V and 0 bases from J, the junction kept 6 bases outside the gene matches. CDR3 length equals 18 residues. CDR3 DNA sequence: TGCGCCAGCAGCCAAGATTGGGCTAGCGGGGGTAGCACAGATACGCAGTATTTT. Translated, it gives CASSQDWASGGSTDTQYF.

This clone was seen more than once but under ten times. The CDR3, as DNA: TGTGCCAGCAGTCAGAGCTCGGGAAACACCATATATTTT. Residues: CASSQSSGNTIYF. This chain links TRBV7-2 with TRBJ1-3; D unresolved. The germline V and J ends were trimmed by 6 bases and 4 bases, with 10 bases remaining between them. CDR1 SGHTA and CDR2 FQGNSA come from the germline V gene. The CDR3 length is 13 residues.

This clone was counted a few times. J is TRBJ2-3 and V is TRBV19, with TRBD1 matching 10 bases. Germline V gene data show CDR1 as LNHDA and CDR2 as SQIVND (reference sequence). The V and J ends lost 6 bases and 4 bases, in that order; junction bases with no gene match: 10. There are 16 residues in the CDR3. CDR3 DNA: TGTGCCAGTAGCCGCAACCCGGGACAGGGGCCAGATACGCAGTATTTT. It codes for CASSRNPGQGPDTQYF.

This clone came up once. This chain links TRBV29-1 with TRBJ2-1, with a possible D match to TRBD2 (6 bases). Germline CDR1 SQVTM, CDR2 ANQGSEA. V was trimmed by 6 bases and J by 4 bases, leaving 19 bases between them. The CDR3 has 15 residues. The CDR3 reads CSVGDSRQGYNEQFF. The CDR3, as DNA: TGCAGCGTAGGGGACTCCCGGCAAGGTTACAATGAGCAGTTCTTC.

The chain carries TRBV10-3 and TRBJ2-7, with TRBD1 identical over 7 bases. The CDR3 is made up of 12 amino acids. With 7 bases clipped from V and 4 bases from J, the junction kept 4 bases outside the gene matches. Germline loops: CDR1 ENHRY, CDR2 SYGVKD. The CDR3 loop reads CAITSDRYEQYF. In DNA, the CDR3 is TGTGCCATCACCTCGGACAGGTACGAGCAGTACTTC.

In this sample, this clone turned up a few times. This chain's CDR3 is CASSQGAQGQGSYEQYF. CDR3 DNA: TGTGCCAGCAGCCAAGGTGCCCAGGGACAGGGATCCTACGAGCAGTACTTC. V and J are TRBV11-3 and TRBJ2-7; 9 bases align to TRBD1. With V trimmed by 5 bases and J by 1 base, 12 bases remained unmatched. Germline V gene data show CDR1 as SGHNT and CDR2 as YENEEA. CDR3 length equals 17 residues.